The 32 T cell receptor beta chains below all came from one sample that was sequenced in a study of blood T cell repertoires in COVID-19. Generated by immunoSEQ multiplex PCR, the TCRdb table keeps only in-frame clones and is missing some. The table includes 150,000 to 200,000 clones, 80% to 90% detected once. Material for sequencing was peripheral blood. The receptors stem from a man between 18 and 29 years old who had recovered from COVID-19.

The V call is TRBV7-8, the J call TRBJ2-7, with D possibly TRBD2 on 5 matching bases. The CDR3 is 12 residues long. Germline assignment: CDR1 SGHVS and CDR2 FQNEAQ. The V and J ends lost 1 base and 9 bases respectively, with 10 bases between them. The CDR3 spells CASSLELEVQYF. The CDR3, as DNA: TGTGCCAGCAGCTTAGAACTAGAGGTGCAGTACTTC.

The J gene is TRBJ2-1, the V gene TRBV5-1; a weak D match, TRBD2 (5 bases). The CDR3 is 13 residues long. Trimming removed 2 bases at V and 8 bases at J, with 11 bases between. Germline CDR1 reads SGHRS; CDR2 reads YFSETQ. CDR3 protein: CASSFSPGDEQFF. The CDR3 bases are TGCGCCAGCAGCTTCAGTCCCGGGGATGAGCAGTTCTTC.

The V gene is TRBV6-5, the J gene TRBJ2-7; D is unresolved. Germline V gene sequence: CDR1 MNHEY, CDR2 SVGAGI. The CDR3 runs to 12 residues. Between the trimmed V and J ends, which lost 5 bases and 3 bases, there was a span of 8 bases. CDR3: CASSHLGYEQYF. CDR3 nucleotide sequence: TGTGCCAGCAGTCACCTAGGCTACGAGCAGTACTTC.

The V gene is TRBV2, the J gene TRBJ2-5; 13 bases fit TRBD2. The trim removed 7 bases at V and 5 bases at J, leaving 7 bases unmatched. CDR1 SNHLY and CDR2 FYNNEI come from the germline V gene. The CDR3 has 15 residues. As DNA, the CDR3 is TGTGCCAGCACTCCGGGACTAGCGGGATGGGAGACCCAGTACTTC. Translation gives CASTPGLAGWETQYF.

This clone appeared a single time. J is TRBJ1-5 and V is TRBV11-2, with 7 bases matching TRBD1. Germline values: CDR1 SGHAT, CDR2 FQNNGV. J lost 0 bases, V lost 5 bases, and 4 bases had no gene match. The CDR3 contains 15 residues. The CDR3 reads CASSKGTDSNQPQHF. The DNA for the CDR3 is TGTGCCAGCAGCAAGGGGACAGATAGCAATCAGCCCCAGCATTTT.

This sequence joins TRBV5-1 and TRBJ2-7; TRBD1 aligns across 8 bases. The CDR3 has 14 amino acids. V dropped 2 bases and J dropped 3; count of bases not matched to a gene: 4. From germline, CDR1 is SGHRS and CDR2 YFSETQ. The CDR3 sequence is CASSLQGESYEQYF. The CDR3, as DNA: TGCGCCAGCAGCTTACAGGGGGAGAGCTACGAGCAGTACTTC. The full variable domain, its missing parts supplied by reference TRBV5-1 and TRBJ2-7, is KAGVTQTPRYLIKTRGQQVTLSCSPISGHRSVSWYQQTPGQGLQFLFEYFSETQRNKGNFPGRFSGRQFSNSRSEMNVSTLELGDSALYLCASSLQGESYEQYFGPGTRLTVT.

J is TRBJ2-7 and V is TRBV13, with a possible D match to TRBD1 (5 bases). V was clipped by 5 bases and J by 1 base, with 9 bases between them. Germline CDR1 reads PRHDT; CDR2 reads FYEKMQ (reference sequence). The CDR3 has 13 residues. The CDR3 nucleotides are TGTGCCAGCAGCCTAGACAGTTCCTACGAGCAGTACTTC. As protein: CASSLDSSYEQYF.

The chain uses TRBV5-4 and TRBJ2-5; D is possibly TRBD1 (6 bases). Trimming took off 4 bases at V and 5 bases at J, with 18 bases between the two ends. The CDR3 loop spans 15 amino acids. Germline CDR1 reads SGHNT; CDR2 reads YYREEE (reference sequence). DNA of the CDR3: TGTGCCAGCAGCCCTGCTGAGCAGGGGATGGAGACCCAGTACTTC. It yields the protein CASSPAEQGMETQYF. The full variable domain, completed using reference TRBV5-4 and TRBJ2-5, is ETGVTQSPTHLIKTRGQQVTLRCSSQSGHNTVSWYQQALGQGPQFIFQYYREEENGRGNFPPRFSGLQFPNYSSELNVNALELDDSALYLCASSPAEQGMETQYFGPGTRLLVL.

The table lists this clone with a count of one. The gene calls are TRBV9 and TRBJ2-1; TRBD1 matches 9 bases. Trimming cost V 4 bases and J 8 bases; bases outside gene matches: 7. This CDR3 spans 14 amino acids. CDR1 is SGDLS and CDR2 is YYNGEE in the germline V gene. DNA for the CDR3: TGTGCCAGCAGCCCTACGGACAGGGGCTATGAGCAGTTCTTC. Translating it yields CASSPTDRGYEQFF.

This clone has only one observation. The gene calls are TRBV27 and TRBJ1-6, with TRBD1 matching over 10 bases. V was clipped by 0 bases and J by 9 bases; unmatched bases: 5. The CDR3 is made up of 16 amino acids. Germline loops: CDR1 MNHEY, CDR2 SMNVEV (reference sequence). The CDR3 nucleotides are TGTGCCAGCAGTTTATCGGGGACAGGGGCGATTTCACCCCTCCACTTT. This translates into CASSLSGTGAISPLHF.

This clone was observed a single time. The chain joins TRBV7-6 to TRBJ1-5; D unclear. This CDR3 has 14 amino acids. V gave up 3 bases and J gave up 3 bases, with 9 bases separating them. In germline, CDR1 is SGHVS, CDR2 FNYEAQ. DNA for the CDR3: TGTGCCAGCAGCTTGGGAGAAGACAATCAGCCCCAGCATTTT. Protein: CASSLGEDNQPQHF.

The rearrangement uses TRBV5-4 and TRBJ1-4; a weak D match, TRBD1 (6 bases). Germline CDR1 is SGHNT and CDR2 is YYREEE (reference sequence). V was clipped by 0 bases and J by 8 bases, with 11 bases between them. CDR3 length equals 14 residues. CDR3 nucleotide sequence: TGTGCCAGCAGCTTGGGGGGGGGCTGGGAAAAACTGTTTTTT. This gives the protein CASSLGGGWEKLFF.

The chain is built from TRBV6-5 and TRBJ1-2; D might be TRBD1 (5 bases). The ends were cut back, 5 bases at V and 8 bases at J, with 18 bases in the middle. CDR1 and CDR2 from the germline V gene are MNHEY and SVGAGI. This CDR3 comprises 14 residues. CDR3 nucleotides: TGTGCCAGCAGTCGGGGCAGGGAGGCCGGGGGCTACACCTTC. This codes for CASSRGREAGGYTF.

The CDR3 loop is CASSLVRGRYQETQYF. CDR3 sequence (DNA): TGTGCCAGCAGCTTAGTCCGGGGAAGGTACCAAGAGACCCAGTACTTC. The chain is built from TRBV7-6 and TRBJ2-5; the D gene is possibly TRBD2 (5 bases). V gave up 1 base and J gave up 0 bases, with 12 bases separating them. This CDR3 has 16 residues. The germline V gene encodes CDR1 SGHVS and CDR2 FNYEAQ.

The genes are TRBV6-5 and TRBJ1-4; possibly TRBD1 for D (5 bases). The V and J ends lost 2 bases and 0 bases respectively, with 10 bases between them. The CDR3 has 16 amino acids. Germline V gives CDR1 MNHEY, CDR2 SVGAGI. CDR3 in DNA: TGTGCCAGCAGTTACGGGCGGGGGTCAACTAATGAAAAACTGTTTTTT. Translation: CASSYGRGSTNEKLFF.

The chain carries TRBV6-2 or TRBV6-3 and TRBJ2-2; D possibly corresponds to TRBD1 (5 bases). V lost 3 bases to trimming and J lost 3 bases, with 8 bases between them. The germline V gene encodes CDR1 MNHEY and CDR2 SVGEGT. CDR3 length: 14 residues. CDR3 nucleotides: TGTGCCAGCAGTTATGCAGGGCACACCGGGGAGCTGTTTTTT. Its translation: CASSYAGHTGELFF.

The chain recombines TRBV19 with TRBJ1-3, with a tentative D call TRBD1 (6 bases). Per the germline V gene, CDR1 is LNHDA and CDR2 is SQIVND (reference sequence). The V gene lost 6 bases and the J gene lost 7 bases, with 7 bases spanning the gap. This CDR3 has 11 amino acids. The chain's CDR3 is CASSTGNTIYF. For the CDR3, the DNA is TGTGCCAGTAGCACAGGGAACACCATATATTTT.

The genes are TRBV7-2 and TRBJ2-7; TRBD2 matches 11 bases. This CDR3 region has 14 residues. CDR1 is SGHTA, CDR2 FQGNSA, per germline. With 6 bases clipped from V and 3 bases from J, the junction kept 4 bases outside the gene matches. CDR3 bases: TGTGCCAGCAGATCTACTAGCGGGAGCTACGAGCAGTACTTC. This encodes CASRSTSGSYEQYF.

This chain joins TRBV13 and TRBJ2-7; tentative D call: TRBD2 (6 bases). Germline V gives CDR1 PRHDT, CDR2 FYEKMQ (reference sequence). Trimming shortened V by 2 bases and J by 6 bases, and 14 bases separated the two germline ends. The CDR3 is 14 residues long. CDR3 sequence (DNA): TGTGCCAGCAGCTTAAATAGACTAGTTGGCGAGCAGTACTTC. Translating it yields CASSLNRLVGEQYF.

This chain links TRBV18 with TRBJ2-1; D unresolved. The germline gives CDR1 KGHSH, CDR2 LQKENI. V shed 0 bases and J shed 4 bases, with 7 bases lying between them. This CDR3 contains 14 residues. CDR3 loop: CASSPPRQYNEQFF. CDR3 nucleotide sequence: TGTGCCAGCTCACCACCGAGGCAATACAATGAGCAGTTCTTC.

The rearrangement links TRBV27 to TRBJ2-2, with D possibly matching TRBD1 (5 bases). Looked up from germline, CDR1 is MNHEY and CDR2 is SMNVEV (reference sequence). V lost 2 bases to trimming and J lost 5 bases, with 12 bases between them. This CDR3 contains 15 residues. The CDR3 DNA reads TGTGCCAGCAGTTTAGAAGGGGTCAGAACCGGGGAGCTGTTTTTT. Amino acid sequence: CASSLEGVRTGELFF.

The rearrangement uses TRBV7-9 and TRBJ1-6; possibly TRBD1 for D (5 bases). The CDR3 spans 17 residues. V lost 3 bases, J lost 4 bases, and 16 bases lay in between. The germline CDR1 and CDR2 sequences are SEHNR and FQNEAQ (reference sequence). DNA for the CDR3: TGTGCCAGCAGCTTGGTGGGGAGGGGTCAATATAATTCACCCCTCCACTTT. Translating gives CASSLVGRGQYNSPLHF.

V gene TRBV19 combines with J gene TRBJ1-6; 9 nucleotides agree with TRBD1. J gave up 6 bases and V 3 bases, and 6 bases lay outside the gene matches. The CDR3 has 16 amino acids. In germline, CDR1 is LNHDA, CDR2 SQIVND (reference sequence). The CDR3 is CASSMTRDRVNSPLHF. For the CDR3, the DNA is TGTGCCAGTAGTATGACGCGGGACAGGGTTAATTCACCCCTCCACTTT.

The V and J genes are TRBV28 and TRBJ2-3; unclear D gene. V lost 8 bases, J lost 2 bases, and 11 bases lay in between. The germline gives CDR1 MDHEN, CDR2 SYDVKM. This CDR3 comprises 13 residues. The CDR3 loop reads CASSFPSTDTQYF. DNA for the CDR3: TGTGCCAGCTCCTTCCCTTCCACAGATACGCAGTATTTT.

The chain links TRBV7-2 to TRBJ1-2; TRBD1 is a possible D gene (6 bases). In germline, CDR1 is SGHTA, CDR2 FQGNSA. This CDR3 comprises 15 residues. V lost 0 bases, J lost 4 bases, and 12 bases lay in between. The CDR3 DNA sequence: TGTGCCAGCAGCTTAGCTGGACAGAGCCTCTATGGCTACACCTTC. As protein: CASSLAGQSLYGYTF.

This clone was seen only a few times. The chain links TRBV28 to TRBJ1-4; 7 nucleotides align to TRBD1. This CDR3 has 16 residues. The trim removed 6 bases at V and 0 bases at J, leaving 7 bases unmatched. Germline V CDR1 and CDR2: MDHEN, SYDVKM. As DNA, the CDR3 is TGTGCCAGCAGGCTTACAGGGGCCGCAACTAATGAAAAACTGTTTTTT. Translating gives CASRLTGAATNEKLFF.

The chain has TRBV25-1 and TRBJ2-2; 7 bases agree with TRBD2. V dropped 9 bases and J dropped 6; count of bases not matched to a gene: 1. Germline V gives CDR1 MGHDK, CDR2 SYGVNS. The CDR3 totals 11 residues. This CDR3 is CARAGAGELFF. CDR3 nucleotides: TGTGCCAGGGCGGGAGCCGGGGAGCTGTTTTTT.

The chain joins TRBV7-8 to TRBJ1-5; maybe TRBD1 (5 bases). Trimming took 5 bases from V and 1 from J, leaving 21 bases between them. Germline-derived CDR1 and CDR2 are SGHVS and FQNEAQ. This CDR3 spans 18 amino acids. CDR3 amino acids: CASSAHPTGELSNQPQHF. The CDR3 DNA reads TGTGCCAGCAGCGCTCACCCAACAGGAGAACTAAGCAATCAGCCCCAGCATTTT.

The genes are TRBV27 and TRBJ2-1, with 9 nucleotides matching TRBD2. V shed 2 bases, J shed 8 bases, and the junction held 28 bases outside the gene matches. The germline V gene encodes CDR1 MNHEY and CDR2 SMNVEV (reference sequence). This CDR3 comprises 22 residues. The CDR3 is CASSLKGLGTMDWREGLDEQFF. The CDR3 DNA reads TGTGCCAGCAGTTTAAAGGGACTCGGCACCATGGACTGGCGGGAGGGCCTCGATGAGCAGTTCTTC.

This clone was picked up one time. The chain's CDR3 is CASSRRAGGYTGELFF. The CDR3 nucleotides are TGTGCCAGTTCACGGAGAGCGGGAGGGTACACCGGGGAGCTGTTTTTT. J is TRBJ2-2 and V is TRBV27, with 10 bases identical to TRBD2. With V trimmed by 9 bases and J by 3 bases, 10 bases remained unmatched. In germline, CDR1 is MNHEY, CDR2 SMNVEV (reference sequence). CDR3 length: 16 amino acids.

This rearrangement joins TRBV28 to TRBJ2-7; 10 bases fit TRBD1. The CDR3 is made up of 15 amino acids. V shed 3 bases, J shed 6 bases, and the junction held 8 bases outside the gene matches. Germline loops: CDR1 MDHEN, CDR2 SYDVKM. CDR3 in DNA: TGTGCCAGCAGTTTCACCGGGACAGGGGACGGCGAGCAGTACTTC. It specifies CASSFTGTGDGEQYF. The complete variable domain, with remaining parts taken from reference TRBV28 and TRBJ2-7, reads DVKVTQSSRYLVKRTGEKVFLECVQDMDHENMFWYRQDPGLGLRLIYFSYDVKMKEKGDIPEGYSVSREKKERFSLILESASTNQTSMYLCASSFTGTGDGEQYFGPGTRLTVT.

CDR3 coding DNA: TGTGCCAGCTCAACAAAGGGGGACGAGCAGTACTTC. As protein: CASSTKGDEQYF. The J gene is TRBJ2-7, the V gene TRBV18, with D perhaps TRBD1 (6 bases). Germline assignment: CDR1 KGHSH and CDR2 LQKENI. V gave up 5 bases and J gave up 5 bases, with 10 bases separating them. The CDR3 has 12 residues. Full variable domain (missing parts from reference TRBV18 and TRBJ2-7): NAGVMQNPRHLVRRRGQEARLRCSPMKGHSHVYWYRQLPEEGLKFMVYLQKENIIDESGMPKERFSAEFPKEGPSILRIQQVVRGDSAAYFCASSTKGDEQYFGPGTRLTVT.